A selection of T cell receptor beta chains follows, all from one sample in a study of tumor-infiltrating lymphocytes in primary liver carcinoma. Each CDR3 protein is one row after TCRdb ran MiXCR on the multiplex PCR reads. The repertoire consists of 150,000 to 200,000 distinct CDR3 sequences, with roughly 80% occurring once and the leading ten covering 15% to 20%. Specimen: tumor tissue from primary liver carcinoma. The receptors derive from a man aged 40-49 years with primary liver carcinoma and hepatitis B virus infection. Both conserved end residues are part of each CDR3. The D gene is left open where the match is weak. Rows give clone size only sometimes, using once, few, many, or a class for an expanded clone.

cdr3_aa cdr3_nt clone_size v_call d_call j_call
CASSQTSGSNNEQLF TGTGCTAGTAGCCAGACTAGCGGGAGCAACAATGAGCAGTTATTC few TRBV11-2 TRBD2 TRBJ2-1
CACSTLRRSSYNEQLF TGTGCCTGCAGCACGCTTCGGCGGAGCTCCTACAATGAGCAGTTATTC . TRBV11-2 . TRBJ2-1
CSVWGTEETQYF TGCAGCGTGTGGGGGACAGAGGAGACCCAGTATTTC . TRBV29-1 TRBD1 TRBJ2-5
CAWTPGHGGASVLTF TGTGCCTGGACCCCTGGACATGGTGGGGCCAGCGTCCTGACTTTC once TRBV30 . TRBJ2-6
CVSSPRQVSNEQYF TGTGTCAGCAGTCCCAGACAGGTCTCCAACGAGCAGTACTTC . TRBV12-3/TRBV12-4 . TRBJ2-7
CASSLTIYYEQYF TGTGCCAGCAGCTTGACTATCTACTACGAGCAATACTTC . TRBV7-8 . TRBJ2-7
CSVLLSVETQYF TGCAGCGTTCTACTGAGTGTGGAGACCCAGTACTTC . TRBV29-1 . TRBJ2-5
CASSSPTTGAVFF TGTGCCAGCAGTTCACCGACTACAGGGGCTGTTTTCTTT . TRBV28 TRBD1 TRBJ1-1
CARSQSPRLAGERTDMQYF TGTGCCAGAAGCCAATCGCCGAGACTAGCGGGAGAGAGGACAGATATGCAGTATTTT . TRBV11-2 TRBD2 TRBJ2-3
CSVAGSSPADTQYF TGCAGCGTTGCAGGGAGTAGTCCTGCAGATACGCAGTATTTT . TRBV29-1 . TRBJ2-3
CSVDPRADTQYF TGTAGCGTTGATCCCCGGGCGGATACGCAGTATTTT . TRBV29-1 . TRBJ2-3
CASSYTTDVEGGWHEHYF TGTGCCAGCAGTTACACTACTGACGTGGAGGGAGGCTGGCACGAGCACTACTTC . TRBV6-2/TRBV6-3 . TRBJ2-7
CAWSVLGTGTIRYF TGTGCCTGGAGTGTACTCGGGACAGGGACCATTCGGTATTTC . TRBV30 TRBD1 TRBJ2-4
CASSQDRLAGETGELFF TGCGCCAGCAGCCAAGACCGACTAGCGGGAGAAACCGGGGAGCTGTTTTTT . TRBV4-1 TRBD2 TRBJ2-2
CATGTGEMRYSF TGTGCCACCGGGACAGGGGAAATGCGCTACAGCTTC . TRBV10-3 TRBD1 TRBJ1-2
CASNQFSTANLYGYTF TGCGCCAGCAACCAATTCTCGACGGCGAACCTCTATGGCTACACCTTC . TRBV4-1 . TRBJ1-2
CSVADTGELCF TGCAGCGTTGCTGACACTGGGGAGCTGTGTTTT . TRBV29-1 . TRBJ2-2
CASSLGTRPDTPYF TGTGCCAGCAGTCTAGGGACTAGACCAGATACGCCGTATTTT . TRBV12-3/TRBV12-4 TRBD2 TRBJ2-3
CARSLGQSTNTQYF TGCGCCAGGAGCTTGGGACAATCCACAAATACGCAGTATTTT . TRBV5-1 . TRBJ2-3
CSVEGRGQAEIYNEQFF TGCAGCGTTGAAGGGAGGGGTCAAGCGGAAATCTACAATGAGCAGTTTTTC . TRBV29-1 . TRBJ2-1
CSVVGQFDQPQHF TGCAGCGTTGTCGGACAGTTCGATCAGCCCCAACATTTT . TRBV29-1 . TRBJ1-5
CARSFDRTGANVLTF TGTGCCAGGAGCTTCGATCGGACTGGGGCCAACGTCCTGACTTTC . TRBV11-2 . TRBJ2-6
CAISGGENQPHHF TGTGCCATCAGTGGCGGGGAGAATCAGCCCCATCATTTT . TRBV10-3 . TRBJ1-5
CASRQEVHKPQHF TGCGCCAGCAGGCAAGAAGTACATAAGCCCCAGCATTTT . TRBV4-3 . TRBJ1-5
CSTRGTSGMEEQFF TGCAGTACCAGGGGGACTAGCGGGATGGAGGAGCAGTTCTTC . TRBV20-1 TRBD2 TRBJ2-1
CASSRGTDSKGYEQYF TGTGCCAGCAGTCGAGGAACGGACTCAAAAGGCTACGAGCAGTACTTC . TRBV4-2 . TRBJ2-7
CVCSLEERGYTF TGTGTCTGCAGTTTAGAGGAGCGGGGCTACACCTTC . TRBV12-3/TRBV12-4 . TRBJ1-2
CASGVGGPNEQFF TGTGCCAGCGGCGTGGGGGGGCCGAATGAGCAGTTTTTC once TRBV11-1 . TRBJ2-1
CASSSTNGSTDTRYF TGTGCCAGCTCGTCTACTAACGGGAGTACAGATACGCGGTATTTT . TRBV18 . TRBJ2-3
CASKSRFPSGANILTF TGTGCCAGCAAGAGCAGGTTTCCTTCAGGGGCCAACATCCTGACTTTC . TRBV6-2/TRBV6-3 . TRBJ2-6
CSIRNSGNWKDTQYF TGCAGCATACGGAATAGCGGGAATTGGAAAGATACGCAGTATTTT . TRBV29-1 TRBD2 TRBJ2-3
CASSPRGTGGITEAFF TGTGCCAGCAGCCCCCGGGGGACAGGGGGAATCACTGAAGCTTTCTTT many TRBV7-9 TRBD1 TRBJ1-1
CASSPGLSDYNEQFF TGTGCCAGTAGTCCCGGACTATCGGACTACAATGAGCAGTTCTTC once TRBV5-4 . TRBJ2-1
CASSGTSGPNEQFF TGTGCCAGTTCCGGGACTAGCGGGCCCAATGAGCAGTTCTTC . TRBV19 TRBD2 TRBJ2-1
CASCSGAGYYEQYF TGTGCCAGCTGCTCGGGAGCAGGTTACTACGAGCAGTACTTC . TRBV5-6 . TRBJ2-7